This entry lists 17 T cell receptor beta chains sequenced from one sample in a study of T cells expressing NK-cell markers. TCRdb re-called the 5' RACE reads and catalogs CDR3 proteins one per entry, DNA excluded. This table lists around 550,000 distinct CDR3 sequences. The specimen was blood T cells: a sorted CD56 or NKG2C T cell subset, CD4+ or CD8+ T cells, or bulk PBMC T cells (not recorded which). These receptors were obtained from a man younger than 35 in good health.

The chain joins TRBV11-2 to TRBJ2-1; TCRdb indicates TRBD1, and absent DNA this call remains unverified. Germline values: CDR1 SGHAT, CDR2 FQNNGV. There are 15 residues in the CDR3. The CDR3 sequence is CASSLEVWGWNEQFF.

The chain couples TRBV10-3 to TRBJ2-5; the D call of TRBD1 rests on TCRdb alone, since no DNA is present to check it. This CDR3 is built from 14 residues. Germline CDR1 ENHRY, CDR2 SYGVKD. CDR3 sequence: CAISQTGGSETQYF.

The CDR3 protein is CASSPEAGGLSTDTQYF. V is TRBV18 and J is TRBJ2-3; the TCRdb call, TRBD2, lacks DNA for checking. This CDR3 comprises 17 residues. Germline lookup yields CDR1 KGHSH and CDR2 LQKENI.

The chain couples TRBV10-3 to TRBJ1-1; the D call from TCRdb, TRBD1, cannot be confirmed without DNA. Germline V gene lookup returns CDR1 ENHRY and CDR2 SYGVKD. The CDR3 consists of 16 residues. CDR3 region: CAISEPRQGVNTEAFF.

The chain joins TRBV18 to TRBJ2-7; TCRdb lists TRBD1, though no DNA is available to test this call. Germline V gives CDR1 KGHSH, CDR2 LQKENI. The length of the CDR3 is 13 residues. CDR3 amino acids: CASSPGDKQGKYF. Looking up the rest from reference TRBV18 and TRBJ2-7 gives the full variable domain: NAGVMQNPRHLVRRRGQEARLRCSPMKGHSHVYWYRQLPEEGLKFMVYLQKENIIDESGMPKERFSAEFPKEGPSILRIQQVVRGDSAAYFCASSPGDKQGKYFGPGTRLTVT.

The chain joins TRBV29-1 to TRBJ2-1; TCRdb reports TRBD2, a call that lacks DNA to check it against. The CDR3 has 13 residues. Germline assignment: CDR1 SQVTM and CDR2 ANQGSEA. The CDR3 sequence: CSSQGREWAEQFF.

The CDR3 reads CASSKDTRDRMRVRMNEKLFF. V usage is TRBV21-1 and J usage is TRBJ1-4; the TCRdb call, TRBD1, lacks DNA for checking. TRBV21-1 corresponds to a pseudogene. This CDR3 comprises 21 residues.

V and J are TRBV4-3 and TRBJ2-2. The V gene's germline CDR1 is LGHNA and CDR2 YSLEER. The CDR3 has 14 residues. The CDR3 region is CASSFLTPAGELFF.

The chain joins TRBV10-3 to TRBJ2-3; TCRdb proposes TRBD2, but this gene call is untestable without DNA. CDR3 length equals 14 residues. Germline CDR1 and CDR2: ENHRY and SYGVKD. This CDR3 is CAILSGRAGDTQYF.

The rearrangement joins TRBV5-1 to TRBJ2-5; TCRdb's assignment of TRBD1 cannot be checked, as there is no DNA. This CDR3 has 14 amino acids. Germline-derived CDR1 and CDR2 are SGHRS and YFSETQ. CDR3 residues: CASSADRAEETQYF. Full variable domain (rest looked up from reference TRBV5-1 and TRBJ2-5): KAGVTQTPRYLIKTRGQQVTLSCSPISGHRSVSWYQQTPGQGLQFLFEYFSETQRNKGNFPGRFSGRQFSNSRSEMNVSTLELGDSALYLCASSADRAEETQYFGPGTRLLVL.

V gene TRBV4-3 combines with J gene TRBJ2-1; TCRdb's D call, TRBD2, is unchecked because there is no DNA. Germline V lookup: CDR1 LGHNA, CDR2 YSLEER. The CDR3 length is 16 residues. CDR3 protein: CASSQMLAGGGNEQFF.

CDR3 amino acids: CASGSPWGSSYNEQFF. This chain connects TRBV12-5 to TRBJ2-1; lacking DNA, the TRBD1 call made by TCRdb goes unchecked. Germline V gene sequence: CDR1 LGHNT, CDR2 FRNRAP. The CDR3 has 16 amino acids.

The genes are TRBV5-4 and TRBJ2-4; there is no DNA to check the TCRdb D call of TRBD2. CDR3 length: 15 amino acids. CDR1 is SGHNT and CDR2 is YYREEE in the germline V gene (reference sequence). The CDR3 reads CASSPGTSVGNIQYF. Together with reference TRBV5-4 and TRBJ2-4, the CDR3 gives the full variable domain: ETGVTQSPTHLIKTRGQQVTLRCSSQSGHNTVSWYQQALGQGPQFIFQYYREEENGRGNFPPRFSGLQFPNYSSELNVNALELDDSALYLCASSPGTSVGNIQYFGAGTRLSVL.

This sequence joins TRBV11-2 and TRBJ2-7. CDR1 SGHAT and CDR2 FQNNGV come from the germline V gene. This CDR3 comprises 14 residues. CDR3 sequence reads: CASSLNRPPYEQYF.

V usage is TRBV5-8 and J usage is TRBJ2-7; lacking DNA, the TRBD1 call made by TCRdb goes unchecked. The germline gives CDR1 SGHTS, CDR2 YDEGEE. This CDR3 comprises 13 residues. CDR3 loop: CASDMDGTYEQYF. Filled out from reference TRBV5-8 and TRBJ2-7, the complete variable domain reads EAGVTQSPTHLIKTRGQQATLRCSPISGHTSVYWYQQALGLGLQFLLWYDEGEERNRGNFPPRFSGRQFPNYSSELNVNALELEDSALYLCASDMDGTYEQYFGPGTRLTVT.

V is TRBV9 and J is TRBJ2-2; TCRdb's assignment of TRBD2 cannot be checked, as there is no DNA. This CDR3 region has 14 residues. From germline, CDR1 is SGDLS and CDR2 YYNGEE. CDR3 residues: CASSAGTNTGELFF.

The genes are TRBV7-9 and TRBJ2-7; TCRdb's assignment of TRBD1 cannot be checked, as there is no DNA. The CDR3 is 15 residues long. CDR1 and CDR2 from the germline V gene are SEHNR and FQNEAQ (reference sequence). The CDR3 spells CASRRQSVQGEEQYF.